This record covers a single T cell receptor beta chain. The antigen is undetermined. Researchers used the Oncomine TCR Beta short-read assay to sequence DNA from cultured CD4+ T cells. TCRdb re-derived calls from the PCR reads in MiXCR, one entry per CDR3 protein. The sample shows some 14,000 distinct CDR3 sequences, about 54% of them seen only once. Germline V lookup: CDR1 SGHTA, CDR2 FQGNSA. The CDR3 is 15 residues long. V was clipped by 1 base and J by 4 bases, with 13 bases between them. The data originate from a study of vaccination and CD4 T cells after COVID-19. Study summary: Cultures serving as controls received a peptide pool (CEFX or HIV-1 Nef) or no peptide. Whole-study results and caveats: Researchers looked at relatively few convalescent patients and had no early post-infection timepoints.

The treatment here: approximately nine-day PBMC culture with coronavirus spike peptide pools or control peptides (ViraFEST assay). With peptide pools, ViraFEST first expanded antigen-specific T cells and afterwards sequenced their TCRs. Per well, some 2 million PBMCs were cultured in the presence of around 11 IU/ml IL-2 and approximately 10 ug/ml peptide pools. This TCR was recovered from a human donor who had recovered from COVID-19. The chain has TRBV7-2 and TRBJ2-5, with no clear D. The source material was CD4+ T cells from blood, cultured in vitro, sampled before SARS-CoV-2 vaccination. The CDR3 DNA sequence: TGTGCCAGCAGCTTAGTTTGGTCTCGTGGAGAGACCCAGTACTTC. It is translated as CASSLVWSRGETQYF.